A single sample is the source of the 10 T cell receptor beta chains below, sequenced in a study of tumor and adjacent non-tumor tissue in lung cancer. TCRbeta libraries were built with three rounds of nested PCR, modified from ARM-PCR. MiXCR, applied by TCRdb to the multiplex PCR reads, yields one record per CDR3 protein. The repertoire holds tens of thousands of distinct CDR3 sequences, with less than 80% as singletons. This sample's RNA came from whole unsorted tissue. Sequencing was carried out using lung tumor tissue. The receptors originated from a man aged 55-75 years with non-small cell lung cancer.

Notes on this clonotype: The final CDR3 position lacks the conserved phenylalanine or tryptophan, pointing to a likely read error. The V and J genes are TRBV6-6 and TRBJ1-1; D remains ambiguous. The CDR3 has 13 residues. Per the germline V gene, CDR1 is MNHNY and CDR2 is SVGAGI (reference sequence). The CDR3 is CASSHSSLTEAFY. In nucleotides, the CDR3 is TGTGCCAGCAGTCACTCGAGTCTCACTGAAGCTTTCTAT.

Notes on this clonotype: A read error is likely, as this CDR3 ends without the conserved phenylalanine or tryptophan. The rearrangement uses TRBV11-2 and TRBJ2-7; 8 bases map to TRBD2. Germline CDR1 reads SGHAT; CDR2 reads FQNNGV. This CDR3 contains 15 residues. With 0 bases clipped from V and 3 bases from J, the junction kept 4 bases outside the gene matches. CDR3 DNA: TGTGCCAGCAGCTTAGACGCGGGAGGTCGCTACGAGCAGTACTTA. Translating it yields CASSLDAGGRYEQYL.

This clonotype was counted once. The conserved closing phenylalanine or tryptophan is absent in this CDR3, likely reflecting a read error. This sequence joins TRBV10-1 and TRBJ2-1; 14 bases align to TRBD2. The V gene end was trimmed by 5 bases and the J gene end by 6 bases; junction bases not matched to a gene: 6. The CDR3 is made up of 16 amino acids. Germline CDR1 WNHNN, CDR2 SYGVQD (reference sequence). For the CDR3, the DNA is TGCGCCAGCAGTCACGAGACTAGCGGGAGGGGCAATGAGCAGTTCTTA. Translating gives CASSHETSGRGNEQFL.

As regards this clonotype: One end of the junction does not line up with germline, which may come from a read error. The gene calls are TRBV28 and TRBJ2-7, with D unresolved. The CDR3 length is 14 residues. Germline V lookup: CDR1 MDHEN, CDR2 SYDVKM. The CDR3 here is CASSLRSVAYELYF. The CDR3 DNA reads TGTGCCAGCAGTTTGCGGTCCGTCGCATACGAGCTGTACTTC.

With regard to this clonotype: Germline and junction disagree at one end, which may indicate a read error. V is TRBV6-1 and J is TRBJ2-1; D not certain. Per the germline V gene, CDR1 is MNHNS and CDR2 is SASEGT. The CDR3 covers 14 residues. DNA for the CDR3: TGTCCCAGCAGTGTCGATCCCCCCGCACACGAGCAGTTCTTC. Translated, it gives CPSSVDPPAHEQFF.

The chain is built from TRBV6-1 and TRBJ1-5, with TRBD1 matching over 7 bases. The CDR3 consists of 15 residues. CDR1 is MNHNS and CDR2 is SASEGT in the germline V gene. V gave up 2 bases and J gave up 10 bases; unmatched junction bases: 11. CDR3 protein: CASSELRQGPHPQHF. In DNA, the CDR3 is TGTGCCAGCAGTGAATTACGACAGGGCCCTCATCCCCAGCATTTT.

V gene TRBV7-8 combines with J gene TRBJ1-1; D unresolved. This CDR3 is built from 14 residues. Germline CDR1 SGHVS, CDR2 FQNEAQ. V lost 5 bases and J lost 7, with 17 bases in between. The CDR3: CASSTPKAGIEAFF. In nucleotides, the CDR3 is TGTGCCAGCAGCACACCCAAGGCGGGGATTGAAGCTTTCTTT.

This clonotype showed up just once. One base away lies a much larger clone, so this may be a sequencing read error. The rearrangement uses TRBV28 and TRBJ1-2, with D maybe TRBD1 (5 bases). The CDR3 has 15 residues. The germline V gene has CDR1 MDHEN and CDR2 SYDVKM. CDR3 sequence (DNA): TGTGCCAGCAGCCCCCCGGGGGATTCCTACTATGGCTACAGCTTC. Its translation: CASSPPGDSYYGYSF.

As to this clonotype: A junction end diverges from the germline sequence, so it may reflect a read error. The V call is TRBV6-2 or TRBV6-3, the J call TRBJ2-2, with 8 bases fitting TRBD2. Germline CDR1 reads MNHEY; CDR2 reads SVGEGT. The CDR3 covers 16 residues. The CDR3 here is CASSYERSGDTVELFF. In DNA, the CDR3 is TGTGCCAGCAGTTACGAACGTAGCGGGGACACCGTGGAGCTGTTTTTT.

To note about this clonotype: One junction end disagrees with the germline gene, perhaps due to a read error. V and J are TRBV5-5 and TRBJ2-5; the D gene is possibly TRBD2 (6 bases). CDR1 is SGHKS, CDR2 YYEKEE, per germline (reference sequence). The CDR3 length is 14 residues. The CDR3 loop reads CASNLVASVETQYF. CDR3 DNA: TGTGCCAGCAACTTGGTGGCTAGCGTGGAGACCCAGTACTTC.